Following are 31 T cell receptor beta chains from one sample sequenced in a study of tumor and adjacent non-tumor tissue in lung cancer. TCRbeta libraries were built with three rounds of nested PCR, modified from ARM-PCR. MiXCR, run by TCRdb on the multiplex PCR reads, gives a single entry per CDR3 protein. The repertoire holds tens of thousands of distinct CDR3 sequences, more than 75% seen once, with around 43% in the top ten. This sample's RNA came from whole unsorted tissue. The normal lung tissue was taken more than 3 cm from the tumor edge. The sequenced sample was distant non-tumor lung tissue. Receptor source: a man in his sixties with non-small cell lung cancer.

A remark on this clonotype: The junction departs from the called germline gene at one end, perhaps through a read error. The DNA for the CDR3 is TGTGGCAGCAGTTACATCTCGGCCACGCTGCGAGGCTACACCTTC. Translation gives CGSSYISATLRGYTF. The chain joins TRBV6-5 to TRBJ1-2; D gene uncertain. The CDR3 is 15 amino acids. The germline V gene has CDR1 MNHEY and CDR2 SVGAGI.

V is TRBV29-1 and J is TRBJ1-1; D is perhaps TRBD1 (6 bases). This CDR3 contains 13 residues. CDR1 is SQVTM, CDR2 ANQGSEA, per germline. The CDR3 region is CNASAGEDAEAFF. CDR3 sequence (DNA): TGCAACGCCTCGGCAGGGGAGGACGCTGAAGCTTTCTTT.

This clonotype appeared many times. The rearrangement links TRBV20-1 to TRBJ2-1, with D possibly TRBD1 on 5 matching bases. From germline, CDR1 is DFQATT and CDR2 SNEGSKA (reference sequence). Trimming left V 2 bases short and J 4 bases short, with 18 bases between. The length of the CDR3 is 16 residues. In DNA, the CDR3 is TGCAGTGCTAGACGAACCTGGTGGGGCTCTTACAATGAGCAGTTCTTC. It codes for CSARRTWWGSYNEQFF.

This clonotype was observed many times. J is TRBJ1-4 and V is TRBV28, with 8 bases that match TRBD1. Trimming took 3 bases from V and 5 from J; bases not matched to a gene: 5. Germline CDR1 MDHEN, CDR2 SYDVKM. The CDR3 contains 15 residues. The CDR3 DNA is TGTGCCAGCAGTTTTATAGACAGGGGAAATGAAAAACTGTTTTTT. Amino acids: CASSFIDRGNEKLFF. Complete variable domain (other parts from reference TRBV28 and TRBJ1-4): DVKVTQSSRYLVKRTGEKVFLECVQDMDHENMFWYRQDPGLGLRLIYFSYDVKMKEKGDIPEGYSVSREKKERFSLILESASTNQTSMYLCASSFIDRGNEKLFFGSGTQLSVL.

A note on this clonotype: At one of its ends the junction is not consistent with the germline gene, which may arise from a read error. The V and J genes are TRBV28 and TRBJ1-2, with 7 bases lining up with TRBD1. Germline V lookup: CDR1 MDHEN, CDR2 SYDVKM. The CDR3 runs 14 residues. This CDR3 is CASNLATGTHRYTF. The CDR3 DNA follows: TGTGCCAGCAATTTAGCGACAGGGACCCATCGCTACACCTTC.

The V call is TRBV11-2, the J call TRBJ2-7; 7 bases line up with TRBD2. The CDR3 covers 15 residues. The germline gives CDR1 SGHAT, CDR2 FQNNGV. V shed 5 bases, J shed 6 bases, and the junction held 13 bases outside the gene matches. CDR3 region: CASSPWTGGGREQYF. The CDR3 DNA reads as TGTGCCAGCAGCCCCTGGACGGGAGGAGGTCGCGAGCAGTACTTC.

This clonotype was seen repeatedly, ten times or more. The chain is built from TRBV12-3 or TRBV12-4 and TRBJ1-2; D perhaps matches TRBD1 (6 bases). V shed 3 bases and J shed 2 bases, with 7 bases lying between them. The CDR3 totals 13 residues. For the CDR3, the DNA is TGTGCCAGCAGTTTCACAGGGAACTATGGCTACACCTTC. Translated, it gives CASSFTGNYGYTF.

This clonotype has a single count. The conserved phenylalanine or tryptophan is not found at the CDR3 terminus, so this likely reflects a read error. V usage is TRBV11-1 and J usage is TRBJ2-2, with D tentatively TRBD2 (5 bases). The CDR3 is 14 residues long. V was clipped by 6 bases and J by 5 bases, with 13 bases between them. The germline V gene encodes CDR1 SGHAT and CDR2 FQDESV (reference sequence). The CDR3 nucleotides are TGTGCCAGCAGTTATACTAGTCGTACCGGGGAGCTGTTTCTT. This sequence encodes CASSYTSRTGELFL.

This clonotype was picked up many times. This chain's CDR3 is CASSLRPTGELFF. The CDR3 DNA sequence: TGCGCCAGCAGCTTGAGGCCCACCGGGGAGCTGTTTTTT. The rearrangement uses TRBV5-1 and TRBJ2-2; no clear D. The V and J ends lost 1 base and 4 bases respectively, with 5 bases between them. This CDR3 is built from 13 residues. CDR1 and CDR2 (germline): SGHRS, YFSETQ. Drawing the rest from reference TRBV5-1 and TRBJ2-2, the complete variable domain is KAGVTQTPRYLIKTRGQQVTLSCSPISGHRSVSWYQQTPGQGLQFLFEYFSETQRNKGNFPGRFSGRQFSNSRSEMNVSTLELGDSALYLCASSLRPTGELFFGEGSRLTVL.

The V and J genes are TRBV20-1 and TRBJ2-4, with TRBD2 matching 9 bases. J lost 6 bases, V lost 4 bases, and 10 bases had no gene match. The germline CDR1 and CDR2 sequences are DFQATT and SNEGSKA (reference sequence). The CDR3 is made up of 15 amino acids. The CDR3: CSAIPWTSDGNIQYF. The CDR3 DNA reads TGCAGTGCTATCCCCTGGACTAGCGATGGAAACATTCAGTACTTC.

Note on this clonotype: One end of the junction fails to match germline, which may point to a read error. The chain couples TRBV6-5 to TRBJ1-2; TRBD1 matches at 11 bases. Germline loops: CDR1 MNHEY, CDR2 SVGAGI. The CDR3 spans 14 residues. CDR3 DNA: TGTGCGAGCAGCCGGACAGGGGGCGCCGGTGGCTACAACTTC. This gives the protein CASSRTGGAGGYNF.

Of note for this clonotype: One junction end disagrees with the germline gene, perhaps due to a read error. The chain joins TRBV11-2 to TRBJ2-5, with D perhaps matching TRBD1 (6 bases). This CDR3 has 18 amino acids. Germline V gene data show CDR1 as SGHAT and CDR2 as FQNNGV. The CDR3: CASSLVSRTGWRQENQYF. The CDR3 nucleotides read TGTGCCAGCAGCTTAGTCTCACGAACAGGGTGGCGGCAAGAGAACCAGTACTTC.

Of note for this clonotype: A junction end diverges from the germline sequence, so it may reflect a read error. This chain uses TRBV11-2 with TRBJ2-3; a weak D match, TRBD1 (5 bases). The germline gives CDR1 SGHAT, CDR2 FQNNGV. The CDR3 has 15 residues. CDR3: CVSTLNRVKTDTQYF. In DNA form, the CDR3 reads TGTGTCAGCACCCTCAATCGGGTCAAGACAGATACGCAGTATTTC.

Remarks on this clonotype: A single base separates this from a much larger clone, so it may be a read error. The chain links TRBV19 to TRBJ2-6, with D uncertain. This CDR3 is 15 amino acids long. Germline V gene sequence: CDR1 LNHDA, CDR2 SQIVND (reference sequence). The CDR3 nucleotides read TGTGTCAGTACTTCACGGAGCTCTGGGGCCAACGTCCTGACTTTC. Its translation is CVSTSRSSGANVLTF.

On this clonotype itself: At one of its ends the junction is not consistent with the germline gene, which may arise from a read error. The chain combines TRBV14 with TRBJ1-1; a possible D gene is TRBD1 (6 bases). The CDR3 length is 16 residues. CDR1 is SGHDN, CDR2 FVKESK, per germline. The CDR3 loop reads CAISQTRQETGTEAFF. The CDR3 nucleotides are TGTGCCATCAGCCAAACGAGACAGGAGACAGGAACTGAAGCTTTCTTT.

This clonotype was counted once. This may be a read error: a much more frequent sequence differs by one nucleotide. The V gene is TRBV20-1, the J gene TRBJ1-5; 9 bases align to TRBD1. Trimming at V came to 6 bases and at J to 1 base, leaving 7 bases not matched to a gene. The CDR3 sequence is 15 residues long. Germline V CDR1 and CDR2: DFQATT, SNEGSKA (reference sequence). CDR3 sequence reads: CSAETGGRSNQPQHF. CDR3 bases: TGCAGTGCGGAGACAGGGGGAAGGAGCAATCAGCCCCAGCATTTT.

V is TRBV29-1 and J is TRBJ2-7; the match to TRBD2 covers 9 bases. The germline CDR1 and CDR2 sequences are SQVTM and ANQGSEA. This CDR3 has 11 residues. The CDR3 spells CIATSGYEQYF. The DNA of the CDR3 is TGCATCGCGACTAGCGGCTATGAGCAGTACTTC.

Worth noting for this clonotype: One junction end does not reproduce the germline sequence, and a read error may be involved. V and J are TRBV12-5 and TRBJ1-1; 7 nucleotides align to TRBD1. Germline CDR1 LGHNT, CDR2 FRNRAP. CDR3 size: 19 residues. In DNA, the CDR3 is TGTGCTAGTGGTTTTGAGATTTCGGGACAGAGCTTATCGAACACTGAAACTTTCTTT. This codes for CASGFEISGQSLSNTETFF.

Details on this clonotype: One junction end does not reproduce the germline sequence, and a read error may be involved. V is TRBV11-1 and J is TRBJ2-2; the D gene is possibly TRBD2 (5 bases). The germline V gene encodes CDR1 SGHAT and CDR2 FQDESV (reference sequence). This CDR3 comprises 14 residues. As DNA, the CDR3 is TGTACCAGCGGCTATACTAGTGACACTGGGGAGCTGTTTTTT. Amino acid sequence: CTSGYTSDTGELFF.

A remark on this clonotype: A much more abundant neighbour one base away suggests this may be a read error. The CDR3 does not close with the conserved phenylalanine or tryptophan, likely indicating a read error. The V gene is TRBV19, the J gene TRBJ2-1; 8 bases are a match to TRBD1. The V segment lost 7 bases and the J segment 6 bases; nucleotides outside the gene matches: 5. Germline V CDR1 and CDR2: LNHDA, SQIVND (reference sequence). CDR3 size: 13 residues. Here the CDR3 reads CASIRQGSNEQFL. Written as DNA, the CDR3 is TGTGCCAGTATCCGACAGGGGTCCAATGAGCAGTTCTTA.

The rearrangement links TRBV28 to TRBJ2-7; 7 bases fit TRBD1. Trimming took 6 bases from V and 3 from J; bases not matched to a gene: 8. CDR1 is MDHEN, CDR2 SYDVKM, per germline. This CDR3 has 14 residues. DNA for the CDR3: TGTGCCAGCAGCTCGAAAAGGGACAGCTACGAGCAGTACTTC. Translating gives CASSSKRDSYEQYF. The full variable domain, its missing parts supplied by reference TRBV28 and TRBJ2-7, is DVKVTQSSRYLVKRTGEKVFLECVQDMDHENMFWYRQDPGLGLRLIYFSYDVKMKEKGDIPEGYSVSREKKERFSLILESASTNQTSMYLCASSSKRDSYEQYFGPGTRLTVT.

This clonotype has a count of ten or more. The CDR3 region has the DNA TGCAGTGCTAGATACAGGGAGAATGAGCAGTTCTTC. This sequence encodes CSARYRENEQFF. V usage is TRBV20-1 and J usage is TRBJ2-1; maybe TRBD1 (6 bases). V was cut by 2 bases and J by 7 bases, with 9 bases left in between. This CDR3 is 12 amino acids long. In germline, CDR1 is DFQATT, CDR2 SNEGSKA (reference sequence).

The V and J genes are TRBV7-9 and TRBJ2-2, with TRBD2 matching over 13 bases. The CDR3 runs to 17 residues. Germline loops: CDR1 SEHNR, CDR2 FQNEAQ (reference sequence). Germline trimming cut 5 bases from V and 4 bases from J; bases unmatched to any gene: 7. The CDR3: CASSRTSGGVGTGELFF. In nucleotides, the CDR3 is TGTGCCAGCAGCCGGACTAGCGGGGGAGTTGGCACCGGGGAGCTGTTTTTT.

A remark on this clonotype: Possible read error: a much larger clone is one base away. This sequence joins TRBV20-1 and TRBJ2-5; D not certain. Trimming removed 2 bases from V and 4 bases from J, with 8 bases in between. The CDR3 extends over 12 amino acids. Per germline, CDR1 DFQATT and CDR2 SNEGSKA (reference sequence). The CDR3 nucleotides are TGCAGTGCTAGACTAGTGGGAGAGACCCAGTACTTC. Its translation is CSARLVGETQYF.

Concerning this clonotype itself: One junction end disagrees with the germline gene, perhaps due to a read error. The chain couples TRBV6-6 to TRBJ2-7; 7 positions match TRBD1. CDR1 is MNHNY and CDR2 is SVGAGI in the germline V gene (reference sequence). This CDR3 has 13 amino acids. This CDR3 reads CASSSPMPGQPSF. Written as DNA, the CDR3 is TGTGCTAGCAGTTCCCCGATGCCGGGACAGCCAAGTTTC.

Of note for this clonotype: An end of the junction does not agree with germline; a read error may underlie this. The chain uses TRBV6-5 and TRBJ1-2; D is unclear. Germline V gene lookup returns CDR1 MNHEY and CDR2 SVGAGI. The CDR3 runs to 15 residues. The CDR3 spells CIGSYSKGSSYGYAF. The CDR3 coding sequence is TGTATCGGCAGTTACTCGAAGGGATCAAGCTATGGCTACGCCTTC.

This sequence joins TRBV21-1 and TRBJ1-1; TRBD1, the table's D call, lacks a check against the DNA. TRBV21-1 is assigned pseudogene status. The CDR3 has 22 amino acids. Written as DNA, the CDR3 is TGTGCCAGCAGCAAGGCGCTGTCTCTTTGGGGCCAGGGGGGATTCTGGGGCACTGAAGCTTTCTTT. Protein product: CASSKALSLWGQGGFWGTEAFF.

Of note for this clonotype: The germline gene is not matched at one end of the junction; a read error may be the cause. V and J are TRBV30 and TRBJ1-2; D remains unclear. This CDR3 contains 15 residues. CDR1 is GTSNPN and CDR2 is SVGIG in the germline V gene (reference sequence). The CDR3 sequence: CAWSDRAGSNYAYIF. DNA for the CDR3: TGTGCCTGGAGTGATAGAGCGGGCAGTAACTATGCCTACATCTTC.

A word on this clonotype: A read error may explain this, as a much larger clone is one base away. The chain carries TRBV20-1 and TRBJ2-7, with D unclear. Germline CDR1 reads DFQATT; CDR2 reads SNEGSKA (reference sequence). V shed 0 bases and J shed 4 bases, with 10 bases lying between them. The CDR3 runs 13 residues. DNA of the CDR3: TGCAGTGCTAGAGATATGGGGTGGTACGAGCAGTACTTC. Its protein product is CSARDMGWYEQYF.

This clonotype was seen a few times. A read error may explain this, as a much larger clone is one base away. V gene TRBV6-1 combines with J gene TRBJ2-3; D gene uncertain. This CDR3 region has 16 residues. The V end was cut by 2 bases, the J end by 2 bases, with 14 bases between. Germline V gives CDR1 MNHNS, CDR2 SASEGT. For the CDR3, the DNA is TGTGCCAGCAGTGAACAAAGACTCTCACCCACAGATACGCAGTATTTT. Encoded protein: CASSEQRLSPTDTQYF.

With respect to this clonotype: The junction and the germline gene differ at one end; a read error may be behind it. V gene TRBV6-2 or TRBV6-3 combines with J gene TRBJ2-5; 12 positions agree with TRBD1. CDR3 size: 13 residues. Germline V lookup: CDR1 MNHEY, CDR2 SVGEGT. CDR3 bases: TGTGCCATCGGAGGGACAGGGGGCGAGACCCAGTGCTTC. It translates to CAIGGTGGETQCF.